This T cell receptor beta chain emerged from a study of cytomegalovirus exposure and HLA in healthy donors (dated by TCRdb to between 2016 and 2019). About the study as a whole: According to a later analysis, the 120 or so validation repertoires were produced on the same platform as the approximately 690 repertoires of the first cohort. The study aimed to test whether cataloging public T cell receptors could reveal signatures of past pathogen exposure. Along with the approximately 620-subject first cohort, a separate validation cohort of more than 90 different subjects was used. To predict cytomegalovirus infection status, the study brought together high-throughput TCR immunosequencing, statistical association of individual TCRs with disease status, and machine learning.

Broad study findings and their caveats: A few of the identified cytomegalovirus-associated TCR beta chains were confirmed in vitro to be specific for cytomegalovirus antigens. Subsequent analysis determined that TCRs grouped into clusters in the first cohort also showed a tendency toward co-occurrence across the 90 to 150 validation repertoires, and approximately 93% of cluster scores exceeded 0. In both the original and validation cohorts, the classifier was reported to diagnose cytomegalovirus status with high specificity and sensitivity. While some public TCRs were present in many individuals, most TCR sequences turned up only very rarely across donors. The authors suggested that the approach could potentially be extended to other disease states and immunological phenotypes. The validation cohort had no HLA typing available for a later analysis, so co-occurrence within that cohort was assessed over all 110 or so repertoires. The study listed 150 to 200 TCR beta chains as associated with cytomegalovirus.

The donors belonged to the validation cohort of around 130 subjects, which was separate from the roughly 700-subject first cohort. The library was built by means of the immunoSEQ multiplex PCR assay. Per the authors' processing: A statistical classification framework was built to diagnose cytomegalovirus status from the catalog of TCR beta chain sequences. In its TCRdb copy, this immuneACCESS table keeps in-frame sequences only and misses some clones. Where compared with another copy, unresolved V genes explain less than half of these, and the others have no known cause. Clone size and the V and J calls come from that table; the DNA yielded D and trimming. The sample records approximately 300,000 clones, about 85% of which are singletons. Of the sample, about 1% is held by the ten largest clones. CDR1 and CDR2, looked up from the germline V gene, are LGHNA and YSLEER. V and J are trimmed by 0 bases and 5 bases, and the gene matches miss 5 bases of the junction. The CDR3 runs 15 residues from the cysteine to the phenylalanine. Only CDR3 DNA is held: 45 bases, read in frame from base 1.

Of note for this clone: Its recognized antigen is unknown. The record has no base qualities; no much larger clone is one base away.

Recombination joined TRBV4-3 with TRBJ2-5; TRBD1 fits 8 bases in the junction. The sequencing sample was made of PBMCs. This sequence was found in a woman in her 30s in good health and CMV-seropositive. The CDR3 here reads CASSQDRTGTETQYF. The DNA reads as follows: TGCGCCAGCAGCCAAGATCGGACAGGGACGGAGACCCAGTACTTC.